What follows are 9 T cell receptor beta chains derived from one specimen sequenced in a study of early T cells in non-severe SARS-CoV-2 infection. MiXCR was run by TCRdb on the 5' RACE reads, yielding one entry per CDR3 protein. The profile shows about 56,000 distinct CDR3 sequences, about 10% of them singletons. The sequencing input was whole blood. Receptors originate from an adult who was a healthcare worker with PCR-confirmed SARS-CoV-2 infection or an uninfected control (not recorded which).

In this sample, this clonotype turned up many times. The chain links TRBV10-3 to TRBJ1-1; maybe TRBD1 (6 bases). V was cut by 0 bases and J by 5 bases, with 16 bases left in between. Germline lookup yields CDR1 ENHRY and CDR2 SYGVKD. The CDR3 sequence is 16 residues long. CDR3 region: CAISESMAGGRTEAFF. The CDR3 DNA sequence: TGTGCCATCAGTGAGTCGATGGCCGGGGGCCGTACTGAAGCTTTCTTT.

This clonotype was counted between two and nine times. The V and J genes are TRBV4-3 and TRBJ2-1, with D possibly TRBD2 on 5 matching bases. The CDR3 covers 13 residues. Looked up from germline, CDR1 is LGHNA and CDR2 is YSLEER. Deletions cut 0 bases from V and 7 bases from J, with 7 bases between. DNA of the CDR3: TGCGCCAGCAGCCAAGAATCGGGAAATGAGCAGTTCTTC. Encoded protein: CASSQESGNEQFF.

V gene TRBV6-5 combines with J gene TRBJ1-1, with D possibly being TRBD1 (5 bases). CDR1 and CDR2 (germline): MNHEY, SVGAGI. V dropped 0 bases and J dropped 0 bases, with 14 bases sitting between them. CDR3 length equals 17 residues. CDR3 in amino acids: CASSYSDFTGLNTEAFF. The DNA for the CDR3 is TGTGCCAGCAGTTACTCGGATTTCACAGGATTGAACACTGAAGCTTTCTTT.

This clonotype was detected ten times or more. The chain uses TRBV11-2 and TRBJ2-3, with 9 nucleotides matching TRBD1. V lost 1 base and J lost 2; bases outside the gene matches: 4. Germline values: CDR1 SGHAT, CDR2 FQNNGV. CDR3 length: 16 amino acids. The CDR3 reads CASSLGTGANTDTQYF. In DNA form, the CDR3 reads TGTGCCAGCAGCTTAGGGACAGGGGCCAACACAGATACGCAGTATTTT.

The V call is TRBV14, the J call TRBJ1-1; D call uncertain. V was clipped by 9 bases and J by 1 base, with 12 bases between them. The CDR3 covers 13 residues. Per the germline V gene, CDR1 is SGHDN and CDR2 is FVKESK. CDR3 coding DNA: TGTGCCAGTTCCCGGCAGACGAACACTGAAGCTTTCTTT. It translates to CASSRQTNTEAFF.

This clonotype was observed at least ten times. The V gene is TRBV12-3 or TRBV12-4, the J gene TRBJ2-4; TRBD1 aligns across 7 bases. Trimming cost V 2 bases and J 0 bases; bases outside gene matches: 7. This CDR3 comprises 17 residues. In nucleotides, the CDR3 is TGTGCCAGCAGTTTACGACAGGGCATCCTAGCCAAAAACATTCAGTACTTC. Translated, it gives CASSLRQGILAKNIQYF.

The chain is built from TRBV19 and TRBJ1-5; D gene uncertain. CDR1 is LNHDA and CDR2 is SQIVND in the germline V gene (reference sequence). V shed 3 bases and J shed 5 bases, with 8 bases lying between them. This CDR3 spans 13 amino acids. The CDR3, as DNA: TGTGCCAGTAGTATTTTGGGAGATCAGCCCCAGCATTTT. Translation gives CASSILGDQPQHF.

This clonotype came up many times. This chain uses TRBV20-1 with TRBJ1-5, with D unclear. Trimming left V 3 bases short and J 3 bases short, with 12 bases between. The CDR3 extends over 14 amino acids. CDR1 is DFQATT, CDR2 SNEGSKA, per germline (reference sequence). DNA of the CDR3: TGCAGTGCTAGGGTTCCAGGCTTCAATCAGCCCCAGCATTTT. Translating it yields CSARVPGFNQPQHF.

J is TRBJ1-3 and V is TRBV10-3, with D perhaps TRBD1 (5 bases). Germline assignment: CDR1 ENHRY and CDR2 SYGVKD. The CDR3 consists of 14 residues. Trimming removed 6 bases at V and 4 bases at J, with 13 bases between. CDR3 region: CAISSGGLGNTIYF. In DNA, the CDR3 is TGTGCCATCAGCTCCGGGGGACTAGGAAACACCATATATTTT.